The 7 T cell receptor beta chains below were found in one sample sequenced in a study of graft-versus-host responses after intestinal transplantation. Sequencing used immunoSEQ multiplex PCR; TCRdb keeps in-frame clones, though not all of them. The sample holds under 50,000 clones, around nine tenths seen once. The sequencing here drew on PBMCs, taken just under 270 days after transplant. Receptors originate from a human patient who received an intestinal transplant, so some T cells may come from the graft donor.

The gene calls are TRBV11-2 and TRBJ2-7; D is possibly TRBD1 or TRBD2 (5 bases each). The V gene's germline CDR1 is SGHAT and CDR2 FQNNGV. The CDR3 runs to 16 residues. V gave up 3 bases and J gave up 3 bases, with 18 bases separating them. CDR3 sequence (DNA): TGTGCCAGCAGCTTCTGGGACGCTAGGACGATCTACGAGCAGTACTTC. Translation gives CASSFWDARTIYEQYF.

The gene calls are TRBV6-5 and TRBJ1-1; 9 bases match TRBD1. This CDR3 is built from 14 residues. Trimming took 1 base from V and 6 from J; bases not matched to a gene: 3. CDR1 is MNHEY and CDR2 is SVGAGI in the germline V gene. The CDR3 loop is CASSYYDRGAEAFF. Here the CDR3 DNA reads TGTGCCAGCAGTTACTACGACAGGGGGGCTGAAGCTTTCTTT.

The chain carries TRBV5-6 and TRBJ2-5, with a tentative D call TRBD2 (5 bases). Trimming took 3 bases from V and 0 from J, leaving 15 bases between them. The CDR3 covers 16 residues. CDR1 is SGHDT and CDR2 is YYEEEE in the germline V gene. The CDR3, as DNA: TGTGCCAGCAGCTCACTTAGGTGGACTTACCAAGAGACCCAGTACTTC. This sequence encodes CASSSLRWTYQETQYF.

This clone was detected only once. The V gene is TRBV10-3, the J gene TRBJ2-3; TRBD2 matches 9 bases. V gave up 8 bases and J gave up 4 bases; unmatched junction bases: 13. The CDR3 consists of 16 residues. CDR1 is ENHRY, CDR2 SYGVKD, per germline. The CDR3 DNA follows: TGTGCCATCCCCCCAGGGGGGCGGGGGGGCGCAGATACGCAGTATTTT. Translated: CAIPPGGRGGADTQYF.

The chain carries TRBV6-1 and TRBJ2-3; TRBD1 matches at 8 bases. V gave up 2 bases and J gave up 3 bases; unmatched junction bases: 10. The CDR3 runs 17 residues. Germline loops: CDR1 MNHNS, CDR2 SASEGT. CDR3 region: CASSEWVGTGSTDTQYF. DNA for the CDR3: TGTGCCAGCAGTGAATGGGTAGGGACAGGATCAACAGATACGCAGTATTTT.

The chain couples TRBV2 to TRBJ1-3; 7 nucleotides agree with TRBD1. J was trimmed by 2 bases and V by 4 bases; bases with no gene match: 5. The CDR3 spans 15 residues. Germline values: CDR1 SNHLY, CDR2 FYNNEI. The CDR3 region has the DNA TGTGCCAGCAGTGGGACAGGTGACGCTGGAAACACCATATATTTT. Protein: CASSGTGDAGNTIYF.

Only one count was recorded for this clone. The chain couples TRBV9 to TRBJ2-1, with 8 bases that match TRBD2. With 3 bases clipped from V and 8 bases from J, the junction kept 13 bases outside the gene matches. This CDR3 comprises 16 residues. Germline lookup yields CDR1 SGDLS and CDR2 YYNGEE. In DNA, the CDR3 is TGTGCCAGCAGCGCATTAGCGGGGTCGGCTGGGGATGAGCAGTTCTTC. Translated: CASSALAGSAGDEQFF.